The sequence of this T cell receptor (beta chain) was determined in a study of T-cell reconstitution after alpha-beta-depleted transplantation in children. Study-level findings and limits: T cells produced anew were the main source of T-cell counts and diversity one year after transplant. The high TCRbeta diversity at day 60 in some patients came from surviving recipient T cells and thymic progenitors.

It was with unique molecular identifiers that the TCRbeta library was prepared. TCRdb ran MiXCR on the PCR reads and lists one entry per CDR3 protein. The repertoire has hundreds of thousands of distinct CDR3 sequences, over 10% of them found once; the top ten carry about 0.77%. This clonotype occurred a few times. Its antigen remains unidentified. The CDR3 loop spans 14 amino acids. The V end lost 3 bases, the J end lost 2 bases, and 10 bases lay between the germline ends. Germline V gene lookup returns CDR1 SGHRS and CDR2 YFSETQ. The sequence was obtained from a girl aged 2-10 years with congenital amegakaryocytic thrombocytopenia, due to receive a stem cell transplant. Material: PBMCs, obtained before TCRalphabeta/CD19-depleted stem cell transplant. The rearrangement links TRBV5-1 to TRBJ2-3; a possible D gene is TRBD2 (6 bases). CDR3 nucleotide sequence: TGCGCCAGCAGCTGGGGGGACTTCACAGATACGCAGTATTTT. This codes for CASSWGDFTDTQYF.